This T cell receptor beta chain was sequenced for a study of blood T cell repertoires in COVID-19. Study-wide background: COVID-19 samples from acute and convalescent phases originated in the United States, Italy and Spain. T cells, B-cell-depleted T cells, or PBMCs supplied cDNA or gDNA.

Two negative PCRs, clearance, or symptom resolution characterized the recovered Cohort 3 donors. Germline CDR1 reads GTSNPN; CDR2 reads SVGIG (reference sequence). CDR3 size: 18 residues. V shed 0 bases and J 3 bases; nucleotides not matched to a gene: 16. How the authors handled the data: Estimation of nucleated cell counts was performed using reference gene primer amplification. Sequencing used immunoSEQ multiplex PCR; TCRdb keeps in-frame clones, though not all of them. That table supplies the V and J calls and clone size; D and trimming were determined from the DNA. The sample includes over 300,000 clones, over 75% of them seen just once.

Sample: PBMCs or T cells enriched from blood (not recorded which). The rearrangement joins TRBV30 to TRBJ1-1; TRBD1 agrees at 7 bases. The receptor was isolated from a woman aged 40 to 50 who had recovered from COVID-19. CDR3 sequence: CAWSVRGQGRYLDTEAFF. The CDR3 region has the DNA TGTGCCTGGAGTGTAAGGGGGCAGGGACGATATTTGGACACTGAAGCTTTCTTT.